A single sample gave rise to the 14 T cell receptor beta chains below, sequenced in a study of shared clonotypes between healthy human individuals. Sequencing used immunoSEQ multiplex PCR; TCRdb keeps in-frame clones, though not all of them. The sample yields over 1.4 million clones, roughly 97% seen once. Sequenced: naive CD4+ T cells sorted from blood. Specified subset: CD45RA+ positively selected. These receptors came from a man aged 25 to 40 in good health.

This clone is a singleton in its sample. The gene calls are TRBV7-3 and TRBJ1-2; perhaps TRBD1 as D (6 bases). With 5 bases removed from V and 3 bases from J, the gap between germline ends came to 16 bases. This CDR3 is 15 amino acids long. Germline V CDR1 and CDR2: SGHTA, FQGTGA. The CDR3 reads CASSPGGPGDYGYTF. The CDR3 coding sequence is TGTGCCAGCAGCCCAGGAGGCCCAGGGGACTATGGCTACACCTTC.

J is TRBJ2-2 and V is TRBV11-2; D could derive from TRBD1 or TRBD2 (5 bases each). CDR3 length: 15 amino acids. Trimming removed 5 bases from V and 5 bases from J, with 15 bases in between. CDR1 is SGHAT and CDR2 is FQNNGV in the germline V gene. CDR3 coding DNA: TGTGCCAGCAGCCCGGGGCCAGTAGTAACCGGGGAGCTGTTTTTT. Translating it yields CASSPGPVVTGELFF. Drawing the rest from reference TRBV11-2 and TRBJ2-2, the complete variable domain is EAGVAQSPRYKIIEKRQSVAFWCNPISGHATLYWYQQILGQGPKLLIQFQNNGVVDDSQLPKDRFSAERLKGVDSTLKIQPAKLEDSAVYLCASSPGPVVTGELFFGEGSRLTVL.

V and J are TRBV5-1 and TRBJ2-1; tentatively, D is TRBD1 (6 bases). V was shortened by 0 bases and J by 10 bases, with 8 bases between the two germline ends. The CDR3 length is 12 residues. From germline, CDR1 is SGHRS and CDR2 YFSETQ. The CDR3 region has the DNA TGCGCCAGCAGCTTGGACAGGGTAGAGCAGTTCTTC. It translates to CASSLDRVEQFF.

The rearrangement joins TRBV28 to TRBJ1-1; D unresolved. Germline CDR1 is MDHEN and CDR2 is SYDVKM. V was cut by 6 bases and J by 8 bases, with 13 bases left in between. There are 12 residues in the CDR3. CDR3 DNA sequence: TGTGCCAGCAGCCCCTCTGATATGGAAGCTTTCTTT. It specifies CASSPSDMEAFF.

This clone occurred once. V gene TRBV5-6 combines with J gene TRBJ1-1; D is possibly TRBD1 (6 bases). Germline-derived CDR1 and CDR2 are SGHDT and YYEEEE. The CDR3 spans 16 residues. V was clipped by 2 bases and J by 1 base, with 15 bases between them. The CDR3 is CASSLRGPDRNTEAFF. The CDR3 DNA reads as TGTGCCAGCAGCTTACGGGGGCCCGACAGGAACACTGAAGCTTTCTTT.

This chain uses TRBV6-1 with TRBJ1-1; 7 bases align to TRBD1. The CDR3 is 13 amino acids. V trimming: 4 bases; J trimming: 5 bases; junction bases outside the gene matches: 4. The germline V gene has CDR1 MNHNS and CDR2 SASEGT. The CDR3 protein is CASSATGRTEAFF. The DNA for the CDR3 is TGTGCCAGCAGTGCGACAGGGAGGACTGAAGCTTTCTTT.

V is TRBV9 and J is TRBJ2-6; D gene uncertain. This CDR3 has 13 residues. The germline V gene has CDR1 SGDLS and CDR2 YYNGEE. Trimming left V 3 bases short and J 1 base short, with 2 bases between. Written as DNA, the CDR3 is TGTGCCAGCAGCGAATCTGGGGCCAACGTCCTGACTTTC. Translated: CASSESGANVLTF.

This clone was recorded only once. This CDR3 is CSVHGASNKAYNEQFF. The DNA of the CDR3 is TGCAGCGTTCACGGGGCTAGCAATAAAGCCTACAATGAGCAGTTCTTC. The gene calls are TRBV29-1 and TRBJ2-1, with D perhaps matching TRBD1 or TRBD2 (5 bases each). The CDR3 runs 16 residues. Germline-derived CDR1 and CDR2 are SQVTM and ANQGSEA. The V and J ends lost 5 bases and 2 bases respectively, with 19 bases between them.

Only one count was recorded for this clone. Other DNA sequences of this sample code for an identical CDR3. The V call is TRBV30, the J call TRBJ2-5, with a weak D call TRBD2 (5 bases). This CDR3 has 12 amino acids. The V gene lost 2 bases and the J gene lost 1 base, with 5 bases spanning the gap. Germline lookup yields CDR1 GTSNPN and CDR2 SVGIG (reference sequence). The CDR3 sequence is CAWSSGQETQYF. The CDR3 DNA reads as TGTGCCTGGAGTAGCGGCCAAGAGACCCAGTACTTC. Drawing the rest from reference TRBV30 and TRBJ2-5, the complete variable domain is SQTIHQWPATLVQPVGSPLSLECTVEGTSNPNLYWYRQAAGRGLQLLFYSVGIGQISSEVPQNLSASRPQDRQFILSSKKLLLSDSGFYLCAWSSGQETQYFGPGTRLLVL.

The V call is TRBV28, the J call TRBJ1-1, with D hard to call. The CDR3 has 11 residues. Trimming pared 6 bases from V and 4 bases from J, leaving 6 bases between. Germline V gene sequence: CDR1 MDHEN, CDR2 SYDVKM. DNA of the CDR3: TGTGCCAGCAGCGTGAGCACTGAAGCTTTCTTT. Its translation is CASSVSTEAFF.

The CDR3 sequence is CASSPSRGREVNQPQHF. The CDR3 DNA reads TGCGCCAGCAGTCCATCCAGGGGGCGAGAGGTCAATCAGCCCCAGCATTTT. J is TRBJ1-5 and V is TRBV23-1; the match to TRBD1 covers 8 bases. TRBV23-1 is an ORF; its function is uncertain. CDR3 size: 17 residues. J was trimmed by 3 bases and V by 4 bases; bases with no gene match: 11.

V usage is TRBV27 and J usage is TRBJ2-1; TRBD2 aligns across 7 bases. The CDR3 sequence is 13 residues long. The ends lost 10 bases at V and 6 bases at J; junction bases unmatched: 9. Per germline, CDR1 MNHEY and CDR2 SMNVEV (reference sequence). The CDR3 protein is CAIGRERFNEQFF. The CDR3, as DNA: TGTGCCATCGGGCGGGAGAGGTTCAATGAGCAGTTCTTC.

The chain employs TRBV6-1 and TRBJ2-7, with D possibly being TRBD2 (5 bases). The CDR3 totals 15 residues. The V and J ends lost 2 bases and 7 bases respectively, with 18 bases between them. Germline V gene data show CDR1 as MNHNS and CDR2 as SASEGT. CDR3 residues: CASSEMRARSGEQYF. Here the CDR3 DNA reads TGTGCCAGCAGTGAAATGAGAGCACGCTCGGGGGAGCAGTACTTC.

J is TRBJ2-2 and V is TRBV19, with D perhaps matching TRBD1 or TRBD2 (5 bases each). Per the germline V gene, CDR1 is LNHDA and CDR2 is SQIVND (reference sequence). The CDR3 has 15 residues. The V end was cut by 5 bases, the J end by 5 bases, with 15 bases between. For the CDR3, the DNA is TGTGCCAGTAGTTCATCGTCCGGGGCAACCGGGGAGCTGTTTTTT. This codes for CASSSSSGATGELFF.